The source of this T cell receptor (beta chain) is a study of T cells in narcolepsy. Notes on the study in general: Reportedly, autoreactive clonotypes were serially detected in patients' blood but not controls'. Autoreactive HCRT-specific and TRIB2-specific clonotypes were marked in same-patient CSF-versus-blood CD4+ comparisons.

This clone was detected only once. No antigen is known for it. The germline V gene encodes CDR1 SEHNR and CDR2 FQNEAQ (reference sequence). This CDR3 spans 14 amino acids. Trimming left V 4 bases short and J 9 bases short, with 15 bases between. The table came from immunoSEQ multiplex PCR; TCRdb's copy has only in-frame clones and leaves some out. The table has tens of thousands of clones, roughly 80% seen once. The TCR originated in a human donor in good health. The chain employs TRBV7-9 and TRBJ2-2, with a tentative D call TRBD2 (6 bases). The specimen sequenced was memory (CD45RA-) CD4+ T cells from blood. In DNA, the CDR3 is TGTGCCAGCAGCTCGGGACTGGGGCACCGGGAGCTGTTTTTT. This translates into CASSSGLGHRELFF.